The T cell receptor beta chain under discussion was sequenced for a study of shared clonotypes between healthy human individuals. Overall study findings and caveats: Roughly 5% of naive CD4 clonotypes were shared across several donors. What naive subsets generally showed was a larger estimated richness than memory subsets showed.

Naive CD8 cells comprised CD45RO-negative, CCR7-positively selected cells, excluding terminally differentiated effector memory CD45RA+ cells. With regard to this clone: Its matching antigen is unknown.

The assay was run at deep level. Each subset's genomic DNA was split evenly across several immunoSEQ plates. TCRdb's table, derived via immunoSEQ multiplex PCR, lists solely in-frame clones and lacks some. The table includes 630,000 or so clones, more than 95% detected once. The V gene lost 4 bases and the J gene lost 6 bases, with 12 bases spanning the gap. Per germline, CDR1 GTSNPN and CDR2 SVGIG (reference sequence). CDR3 length: 12 amino acids. The sample comprised naive CD8+ T cells sorted from blood. The source of this sequence is a man aged 25 to 45 in good health. The gene calls are TRBV30 and TRBJ1-2; weak D call: TRBD1 (6 bases). The CDR3 reads CAWNDRPDGYTF. DNA for the CDR3: TGTGCCTGGAACGACAGGCCGGATGGCTACACCTTC.